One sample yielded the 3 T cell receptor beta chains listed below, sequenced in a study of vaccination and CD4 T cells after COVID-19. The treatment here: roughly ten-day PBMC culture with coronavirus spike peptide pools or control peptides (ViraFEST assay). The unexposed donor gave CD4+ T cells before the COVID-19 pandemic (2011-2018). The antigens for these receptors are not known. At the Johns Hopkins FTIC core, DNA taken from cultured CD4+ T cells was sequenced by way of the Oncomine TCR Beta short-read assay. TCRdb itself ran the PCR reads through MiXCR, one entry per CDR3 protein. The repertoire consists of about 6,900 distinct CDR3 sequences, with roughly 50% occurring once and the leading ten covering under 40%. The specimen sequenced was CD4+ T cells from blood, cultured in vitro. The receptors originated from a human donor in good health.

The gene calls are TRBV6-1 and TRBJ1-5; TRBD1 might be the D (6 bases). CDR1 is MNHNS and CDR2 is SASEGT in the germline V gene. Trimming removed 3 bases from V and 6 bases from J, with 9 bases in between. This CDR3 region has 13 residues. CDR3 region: CASSDRTAQPQHF. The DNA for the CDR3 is TGTGCCAGCAGTGACCGGACAGCTCAGCCCCAGCATTTT.

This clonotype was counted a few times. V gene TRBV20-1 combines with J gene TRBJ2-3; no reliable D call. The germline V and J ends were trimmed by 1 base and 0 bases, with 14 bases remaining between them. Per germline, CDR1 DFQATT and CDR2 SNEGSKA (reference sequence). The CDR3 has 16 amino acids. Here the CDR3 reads CSARGSLRASTDTQYF. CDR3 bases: TGCAGTGCTAGAGGCAGTCTGCGCGCAAGCACAGATACGCAGTATTTT.

The CDR3 coding sequence is TGTGCCAGCAGTTTAACAAGGTTCGGAAACACCATATATTTT. Its translation is CASSLTRFGNTIYF. The chain combines TRBV27 with TRBJ1-3; no clear D gene. CDR1 is MNHEY and CDR2 is SMNVEV in the germline V gene (reference sequence). Trimming removed 2 bases at V and 4 bases at J, with 9 bases between. This CDR3 has 14 residues.